Listed here are 15 T cell receptor beta chains from one sample, sequenced in a study of CD4+ T cells in melanoma (dated by TCRdb to 2021 to 2024). The method was the immunoSEQ multiplex PCR assay. As stored in TCRdb, this immuneACCESS dataset retains in-frame rearrangements with V and J assigned. A fraction of the clones does not appear; measured against another copy, unresolved V genes explain less than half of the discrepancy, and the remainder lacks a known reason. For this sample there are about 14,000 clones; about 63% appear just once. About a sixth of the sample is in the top ten clones. Sequences were obtained from cells from a culture (not recorded whether cultured in vitro). The receptors were sampled from a human donor with melanoma.

The sample holds one count of this clone. V usage is TRBV5-1 and J usage is TRBJ2-1; 7 nucleotides align to TRBD2. The germline gives CDR1 SGHRS, CDR2 YFSETQ. This CDR3 has 13 residues. With V trimmed by 0 bases and J by 9 bases, 3 bases remained unmatched. As DNA, the CDR3 is TGCGCCAGCAGCTTGGCCCGCGGGGGTGAGCAGTTCTTC. It specifies CASSLARGGEQFF.

The chain links TRBV5-6 to TRBJ2-7; 9 positions agree with TRBD1. CDR3 length equals 17 residues. The V and J ends lost 1 base and 6 bases, in that order; junction bases with no gene match: 14. Germline V gene lookup returns CDR1 SGHDT and CDR2 YYEEEE. The CDR3 nucleotides are TGTGCCAGCAGCTTGATTGCCGGGACAGGGCGCCTTCCCGAGCAGTACTTC. Its protein product is CASSLIAGTGRLPEQYF.

This clone turned up a few times. The genes are TRBV10-1 and TRBJ2-1; D is undetermined. This CDR3 spans 11 amino acids. Trimming took 9 bases from V and 12 from J, leaving 15 bases between them. Per germline, CDR1 WNHNN and CDR2 SYGVQD (reference sequence). In DNA, the CDR3 is TGCGCCAGAGATACTTGGGTAGTGCAGTTCTTC. It yields the protein CARDTWVVQFF.

The rearrangement uses TRBV5-1 and TRBJ2-2; no definite D call. Germline V gene data show CDR1 as SGHRS and CDR2 as YFSETQ. V was pared by 0 bases and J by 6 bases, with 9 bases between. The CDR3 consists of 14 residues. CDR3 sequence: CASSLGPRSGELFF. The CDR3 region has the DNA TGCGCCAGCAGCTTGGGTCCGAGGTCCGGGGAGCTGTTTTTT.

J is TRBJ2-7 and V is TRBV6-4; the D is unclear. V was trimmed by 5 bases and J by 0 bases, leaving 14 bases between them. CDR3 length: 15 residues. Germline CDR1 MRHNA, CDR2 SNTAGT. The CDR3 sequence is CASSRDRVLSYEQYF. Here the CDR3 DNA reads TGTGCCAGCAGTCGCGACCGAGTACTCTCCTACGAGCAGTACTTC.

The V gene is TRBV4-2, the J gene TRBJ1-1; D is perhaps TRBD1 (6 bases). The CDR3 has 15 amino acids. The V gene's germline CDR1 is LGHNA and CDR2 YNFKEQ. V lost 4 bases and J lost 4, with 16 bases in between. The CDR3 here is CASSPYRVDSTEAFF. CDR3 in DNA: TGTGCCAGCAGCCCTTACAGGGTTGATAGCACTGAAGCTTTCTTT.

The chain employs TRBV30 and TRBJ2-7; D uncertain. Germline values: CDR1 GTSNPN, CDR2 SVGIG (reference sequence). The CDR3 has 13 amino acids. Trimming pared 4 bases from V and 2 bases from J, leaving 12 bases between. The CDR3 here is CAWTLGSAYEQYF. The CDR3 nucleotides read TGTGCCTGGACCCTCGGATCTGCCTACGAGCAGTACTTC.

The rearrangement uses TRBV13 and TRBJ2-3, with D hard to call. CDR1 and CDR2 from the germline V gene are PRHDT and FYEKMQ (reference sequence). The V gene lost 1 base and the J gene lost 4 bases, with 9 bases spanning the gap. The CDR3 has 14 amino acids. The CDR3 sequence: CASSLDLAADTQYF. Here the CDR3 DNA reads TGTGCCAGCAGCTTAGACCTCGCCGCAGATACGCAGTATTTT.

This clone was seen a handful of times. This rearrangement joins TRBV10-1 to TRBJ1-1; 8 nucleotides match TRBD1. The CDR3 totals 14 residues. The V gene's germline CDR1 is WNHNN and CDR2 SYGVQD (reference sequence). V trimming: 4 bases; J trimming: 5 bases; junction bases outside the gene matches: 6. The CDR3 spells CASSAYRGRTEAFF. The DNA of the CDR3 is TGCGCCAGCAGTGCGTACAGGGGGAGGACTGAAGCTTTCTTT.

V gene TRBV4-1 combines with J gene TRBJ1-5, with TRBD1 identical over 8 bases. Germline trimming cut 0 bases from V and 2 bases from J; bases unmatched to any gene: 3. CDR1 and CDR2 from the germline V gene are MGHRA and YSYEKL. This CDR3 has 16 residues. CDR3 residues: CASSQEDRAGNQPQHF. The DNA of the CDR3 is TGCGCCAGCAGCCAAGAGGACAGGGCGGGCAATCAGCCCCAGCATTTT.

The chain couples TRBV6-1 to TRBJ1-4, with 8 bases that match TRBD1. V gave up 4 bases and J gave up 8 bases; unmatched junction bases: 18. The V gene's germline CDR1 is MNHNS and CDR2 SASEGT. The CDR3 consists of 18 residues. This CDR3 reads CASSVRADRGGLGEKLFF. Written as DNA, the CDR3 is TGTGCCAGCAGTGTCCGCGCAGACAGGGGCGGTTTAGGGGAAAAACTGTTTTTT.

The rearrangement joins TRBV30 to TRBJ1-5; D gene uncertain. This CDR3 has 13 amino acids. The germline V and J ends were trimmed by 2 bases and 4 bases, with 9 bases remaining between them. Germline V gene sequence: CDR1 GTSNPN, CDR2 SVGIG (reference sequence). The CDR3 DNA is TGTGCCTGGAGTCACGATCTTAATCAGCCCCAGCATTTT. It encodes CAWSHDLNQPQHF. Complete variable domain (other parts from reference TRBV30 and TRBJ1-5): SQTIHQWPATLVQPVGSPLSLECTVEGTSNPNLYWYRQAAGRGLQLLFYSVGIGQISSEVPQNLSASRPQDRQFILSSKKLLLSDSGFYLCAWSHDLNQPQHFGDGTRLSIL.

This clone was picked up a small number of times. The chain recombines TRBV11-2 with TRBJ1-6; 11 nucleotides match TRBD1. This CDR3 is built from 16 residues. Germline V CDR1 and CDR2: SGHAT, FQNNGV. Trimming took 5 bases from V and 9 from J; bases not matched to a gene: 9. The CDR3 DNA is TGTGCCAGCAGCACGGACAGGGGGCGAATAGGTTCACCCCTCCACTTT. As protein: CASSTDRGRIGSPLHF.

The table lists this clone with a few counts. The rearrangement links TRBV4-1 to TRBJ1-1; tentative D call: TRBD1 (6 bases). The CDR3 spans 13 residues. Trimming took off 6 bases at V and 1 base at J, with 9 bases between the two ends. Germline-derived CDR1 and CDR2 are MGHRA and YSYEKL. CDR3 amino acids: CASRRTANTEAFF. Written as DNA, the CDR3 is TGCGCCAGCAGGCGGACAGCGAACACTGAAGCTTTCTTT.

This clone occurred a few times. This chain joins TRBV5-1 and TRBJ2-5; either TRBD1 or TRBD2 may fit D (5 bases each). The ends were cut back, 4 bases at V and 5 bases at J, with 15 bases in the middle. CDR1 and CDR2 from the germline V gene are SGHRS and YFSETQ. The CDR3 has 14 amino acids. The CDR3 is CASSGTTEEETQYF. The CDR3, as DNA: TGCGCCAGCAGCGGGACGACGGAGGAGGAGACCCAGTACTTC. The full variable domain, with the rest looked up from reference TRBV5-1 and TRBJ2-5, is KAGVTQTPRYLIKTRGQQVTLSCSPISGHRSVSWYQQTPGQGLQFLFEYFSETQRNKGNFPGRFSGRQFSNSRSEMNVSTLELGDSALYLCASSGTTEEETQYFGPGTRLLVL.